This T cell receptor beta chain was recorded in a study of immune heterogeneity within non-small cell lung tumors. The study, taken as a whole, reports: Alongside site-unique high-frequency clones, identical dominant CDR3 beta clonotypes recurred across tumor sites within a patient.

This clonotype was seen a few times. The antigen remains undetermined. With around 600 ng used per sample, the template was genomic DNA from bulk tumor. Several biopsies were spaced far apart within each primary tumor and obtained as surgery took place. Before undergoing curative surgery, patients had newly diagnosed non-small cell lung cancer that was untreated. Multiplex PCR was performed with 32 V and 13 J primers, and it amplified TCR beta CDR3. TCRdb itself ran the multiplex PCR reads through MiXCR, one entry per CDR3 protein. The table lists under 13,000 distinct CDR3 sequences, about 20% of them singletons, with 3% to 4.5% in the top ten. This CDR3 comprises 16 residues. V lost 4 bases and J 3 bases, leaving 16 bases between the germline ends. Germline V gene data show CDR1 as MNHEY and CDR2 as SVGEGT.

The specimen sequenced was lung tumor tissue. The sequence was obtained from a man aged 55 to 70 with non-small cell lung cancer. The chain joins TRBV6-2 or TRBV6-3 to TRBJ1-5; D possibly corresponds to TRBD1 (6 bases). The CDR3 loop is CASSSTGGYINQPQHF. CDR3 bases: TGTGCCAGCAGTTCCACCGGGGGCTATATCAATCAGCCCCAGCATTTT.